The 17 T cell receptor beta chains given below trace back to one sample, sequenced in a study of cytomegalovirus exposure and HLA in healthy donors. The PCR was carried out with 60 Vbeta primers and 13 Jbeta primers. Some clones are missing from TCRdb's copy, which holds only in-frame ones; the method was immunoSEQ multiplex PCR. This table has 95,000 to 110,000 clones, around 65% appearing once. Sequencing was carried out using PBMCs. The receptors originated from a woman aged 50 to 60 in good health and CMV-seronegative.

The chain joins TRBV6-4 to TRBJ1-5; 10 bases align to TRBD1. The junction had 4 bases not matched to a gene; V was cut back by 1 base and J by 4 bases. The CDR3 sequence is 16 residues long. The germline gives CDR1 MRHNA, CDR2 SNTAGT. The CDR3: CASSDWGQGMNQPQHF. For the CDR3, the DNA is TGTGCCAGCAGTGACTGGGGACAGGGGATGAATCAGCCCCAGCATTTT.

The V call is TRBV27, the J call TRBJ2-7; TRBD2 is a possible D gene (5 bases). CDR1 MNHEY and CDR2 SMNVEV come from the germline V gene (reference sequence). Trimming removed 6 bases from V and 7 bases from J, with 16 bases in between. The CDR3 sequence is 13 residues long. The CDR3 spells CASSLNRGTEQYF. Written as DNA, the CDR3 is TGTGCCAGCAGCCTCAACCGGGGAACGGAGCAGTACTTC.

The gene calls are TRBV15 and TRBJ1-2, with TRBD1 as a possible D gene (5 bases). Germline V CDR1 and CDR2: LNHNV, YYDKDF (reference sequence). The CDR3 consists of 12 residues. V gave up 3 bases and J gave up 8 bases, with 10 bases separating them. CDR3 in DNA: TGTGCCACCAGCAGTGCGGGGCAAGGCTACACCTTC. As protein: CATSSAGQGYTF.

This clone occurred once. The J gene is TRBJ2-7, the V gene TRBV5-4; possible D gene TRBD2, 6 bases. Germline V gene data show CDR1 as SGHNT and CDR2 as YYREEE (reference sequence). CDR3 length equals 14 residues. V lost 0 bases to trimming and J lost 6 bases, with 13 bases between them. The CDR3, as DNA: TGTGCCAGCAGCTTGGGGCCCCCTAGCGCCGAGCAGTACTTC. It specifies CASSLGPPSAEQYF.

The chain combines TRBV19 with TRBJ1-2; 8 nucleotides match TRBD1. V lost 3 bases and J lost 7; bases outside the gene matches: 4. The germline CDR1 and CDR2 sequences are LNHDA and SQIVND (reference sequence). The CDR3 spans 13 residues. The DNA of the CDR3 is TGTGCCAGTAGTATCCAGGGGGCGGGTGGCTACACCTTC. Its protein is CASSIQGAGGYTF.

This clone was counted a few times. The chain joins TRBV6-5 to TRBJ1-1; 7 bases line up with TRBD1. With 2 bases clipped from V and 4 bases from J, the junction kept 7 bases outside the gene matches. The CDR3 length is 15 residues. Germline CDR1 reads MNHEY; CDR2 reads SVGAGI. Here the CDR3 reads CASSYGYRGATEAFF. CDR3 bases: TGTGCCAGCAGTTACGGTTACAGGGGTGCCACTGAAGCTTTCTTT.

V is TRBV18 and J is TRBJ2-3; D remains unclear. The CDR3 is 13 residues long. The germline V gene has CDR1 KGHSH and CDR2 LQKENI. V was clipped by 3 bases and J by 5 bases, with 9 bases between them. This CDR3 is CASSPQFGDTQYF. In nucleotides, the CDR3 is TGTGCCAGCTCACCCCAGTTTGGAGATACGCAGTATTTT.

The chain combines TRBV27 with TRBJ2-1; 7 nucleotides match TRBD1. This CDR3 has 15 amino acids. The V gene's germline CDR1 is MNHEY and CDR2 SMNVEV (reference sequence). V lost 2 bases and J lost 5; bases outside the gene matches: 6. CDR3 protein: CASSLRQGSNNEQFF. CDR3 DNA: TGTGCCAGCAGTTTACGACAGGGCTCTAACAATGAGCAGTTCTTC.

This clone was observed a few times. V gene TRBV30 combines with J gene TRBJ2-1; D ambiguous. Germline CDR1 and CDR2: GTSNPN and SVGIG (reference sequence). The CDR3 covers 14 residues. Between the trimmed V and J ends, which lost 0 bases and 2 bases, there was a span of 8 bases. The CDR3 region has the DNA TGTGCCTGGAGTGTAGTCAAGCCCTACAATGAGCAGTTCTTC. Translated: CAWSVVKPYNEQFF. Supplemented by reference TRBV30 and TRBJ2-1, the full variable domain reads SQTIHQWPATLVQPVGSPLSLECTVEGTSNPNLYWYRQAAGRGLQLLFYSVGIGQISSEVPQNLSASRPQDRQFILSSKKLLLSDSGFYLCAWSVVKPYNEQFFGPGTRLTVL.

In this sample, this clone turned up once. The chain couples TRBV6-5 to TRBJ2-1, with no clear D. With 6 bases removed from V and 4 bases from J, the gap between germline ends came to 10 bases. Germline loops: CDR1 MNHEY, CDR2 SVGAGI. The CDR3 extends over 13 amino acids. Here the CDR3 reads CASSQLVYNEQFF. CDR3 DNA: TGTGCCAGCAGCCAACTGGTTTACAATGAGCAGTTCTTC.

This clone was detected only a few times. The chain has TRBV7-8 and TRBJ2-7; no clear D. The CDR3 spans 15 residues. Germline-derived CDR1 and CDR2 are SGHVS and FQNEAQ. V lost 2 bases, J lost 5 bases, and 16 bases lay in between. CDR3 loop: CASSLLVATRNEQYF. The CDR3 nucleotides read TGTGCCAGCAGCTTACTAGTAGCCACGCGCAACGAGCAGTACTTC.

The chain links TRBV5-1 to TRBJ2-1, with 11 bases identical to TRBD2. This CDR3 has 15 residues. Losses at the gene ends were 4 bases for V and 8 bases for J; bases not matched to a gene: 8. CDR1 is SGHRS and CDR2 is YFSETQ in the germline V gene. The CDR3 coding sequence is TGCGCCAGCAGCGTTCTAGCGGGGGGTAGGGATGAGCAGTTCTTC. This gives the protein CASSVLAGGRDEQFF. Variable domain in full (rest from reference TRBV5-1 and TRBJ2-1): KAGVTQTPRYLIKTRGQQVTLSCSPISGHRSVSWYQQTPGQGLQFLFEYFSETQRNKGNFPGRFSGRQFSNSRSEMNVSTLELGDSALYLCASSVLAGGRDEQFFGPGTRLTVL.

The V and J genes are TRBV5-4 and TRBJ2-1, with D tentatively TRBD2 (5 bases). CDR3 length: 15 amino acids. Germline loops: CDR1 SGHNT, CDR2 YYREEE (reference sequence). Between the trimmed V and J ends, which lost 4 bases and 8 bases, there was a span of 19 bases. CDR3 bases: TGTGCCAGCAGCGCCCTAGCTATTAAGCCTCATGAGCAGTTCTTC. Protein sequence: CASSALAIKPHEQFF.

The CDR3 bases are TGTGCCAGCAGCTCCTCGGGGGGCCAATATGGCTACACCTTC. Its protein product is CASSSSGGQYGYTF. The rearrangement links TRBV7-2 to TRBJ1-2, with D perhaps TRBD1 (6 bases). The CDR3 is made up of 14 amino acids. Germline V gene lookup returns CDR1 SGHTA and CDR2 FQGNSA. Between the trimmed V and J ends, which lost 4 bases and 5 bases, there was a span of 14 bases.

This chain joins TRBV7-9 and TRBJ2-3; 7 nucleotides line up with TRBD1. The CDR3 sequence is 16 residues long. Germline CDR1 reads SEHNR; CDR2 reads FQNEAQ (reference sequence). The junction had 9 bases not matched to a gene; V was cut back by 2 bases and J by 4 bases. CDR3 residues: CASSLSLTGRADTQYF. Written as DNA, the CDR3 is TGTGCCAGCAGCTTAAGTTTGACAGGGCGCGCAGATACGCAGTATTTT.

This sequence joins TRBV5-1 and TRBJ2-7; 8 bases align to TRBD1. Germline CDR1 SGHRS, CDR2 YFSETQ. The V gene end was trimmed by 4 bases and the J gene end by 5 bases; junction bases not matched to a gene: 8. The CDR3 has 14 residues. The chain's CDR3 is CASSAWTGRNEQYF. The DNA of the CDR3 is TGCGCCAGCAGCGCGTGGACAGGGCGGAACGAGCAGTACTTC.

This clone has more than one count but fewer than ten. The chain combines TRBV6-6 with TRBJ1-5; 7 nucleotides match TRBD1. The CDR3 is made up of 15 amino acids. J lost 11 bases, V lost 7 bases, and 17 bases had no gene match. Germline loops: CDR1 MNHNY, CDR2 SVGAGI (reference sequence). CDR3 in amino acids: CASIPDRRPAGAQHF. In nucleotides, the CDR3 is TGTGCCAGCATCCCGGACAGGCGTCCGGCAGGGGCCCAGCATTTT.